The 19 T cell receptor beta chains below were found in one sample sequenced in a study of a mutant IDH1 vaccine in newly diagnosed glioma. Time point denoted: week 35, safety follow-up. Mutant IDH1 20-mer peptide, at 300 ug, made up each vaccine dose, with topical imiquimod. Their target antigens are unknown. The repertoire was sequenced with immunoSEQ multiplex PCR; TCRdb's copy has only in-frame clones and lacks some. Of tens of thousands of clones listed, roughly 80% are singletons. The sequenced sample was PBMCs, obtained from a glioma patient whose treatment included an IDH1 peptide vaccine. The origin of the receptors is a man younger than 35 with glioma.

This clone was counted a single time. The V gene is TRBV10-3, the J gene TRBJ2-1; a possible D gene is TRBD2 (6 bases). The CDR3 extends over 13 amino acids. V lost 2 bases and J 7 bases, leaving 9 bases between the germline ends. Germline V gene sequence: CDR1 ENHRY, CDR2 SYGVKD. The CDR3 region has the DNA TGTGCCATCAGTGAGGTCGGGGGTAATGAGCAGTTCTTC. This gives the protein CAISEVGGNEQFF.

The chain is built from TRBV27 and TRBJ1-5; 7 bases align to TRBD1. V was clipped by 4 bases and J by 6 bases; unmatched bases: 9. Germline V gives CDR1 MNHEY, CDR2 SMNVEV (reference sequence). The CDR3 is made up of 15 amino acids. DNA for the CDR3: TGTGCCAGCAGTTATTCGACAGGGCTCGGTCAGCCCCAGCATTTT. This codes for CASSYSTGLGQPQHF.

This chain links TRBV5-1 with TRBJ1-3; D possibly corresponds to TRBD1 (5 bases). The germline V gene has CDR1 SGHRS and CDR2 YFSETQ. Deletions cut 4 bases from V and 0 bases from J, with 17 bases between. The CDR3 covers 17 residues. CDR3 protein: CASSGSRGTSSGNTIYF. The CDR3 DNA reads as TGCGCCAGCAGCGGATCTCGGGGCACCTCCTCTGGAAACACCATATATTTT. Full variable domain (missing parts from reference TRBV5-1 and TRBJ1-3): KAGVTQTPRYLIKTRGQQVTLSCSPISGHRSVSWYQQTPGQGLQFLFEYFSETQRNKGNFPGRFSGRQFSNSRSEMNVSTLELGDSALYLCASSGSRGTSSGNTIYFGEGSWLTVV.

Concerning this clone itself: Other nucleotide sequences from this sample produce the same CDR3. This rearrangement joins TRBV27 to TRBJ1-2, with TRBD1 matching over 9 bases. The junction had 3 bases not matched to a gene; V was cut back by 5 bases and J by 5 bases. CDR3 length: 13 residues. Per the germline V gene, CDR1 is MNHEY and CDR2 is SMNVEV (reference sequence). This CDR3 is CASSPGQGYGYTF. The CDR3 coding sequence is TGTGCCAGCAGTCCCGGACAGGGGTATGGCTACACCTTC.

V gene TRBV5-6 combines with J gene TRBJ2-2, with D possibly matching TRBD1 (6 bases). V lost 2 bases to trimming and J lost 3 bases, with 11 bases between them. Germline assignment: CDR1 SGHDT and CDR2 YYEEEE. The CDR3 loop spans 15 amino acids. Here the CDR3 DNA reads TGTGCCAGCAGCTTAAGGGGGACGGACACCGGGGAGCTGTTTTTT. It specifies CASSLRGTDTGELFF.

V usage is TRBV7-3 and J usage is TRBJ1-2, with 9 positions matching TRBD1. The CDR3 is 15 residues long. Germline V lookup: CDR1 SGHTA, CDR2 FQGTGA. The V segment lost 1 base and the J segment 2 bases; nucleotides outside the gene matches: 2. In DNA, the CDR3 is TGTGCCAGCAGCTTAAGCGGACAGGGGAACTATGGCTACACCTTC. Amino acids: CASSLSGQGNYGYTF.

CDR3 sequence reads: CASRRQGATEAFF. The CDR3 bases are TGTGCCAGCAGGAGACAGGGGGCGACTGAAGCTTTCTTT. The rearrangement links TRBV6-5 to TRBJ1-1, with 10 bases that match TRBD1. Germline V gene lookup returns CDR1 MNHEY and CDR2 SVGAGI. The CDR3 runs 13 residues. With V trimmed by 6 bases and J by 5 bases, 3 bases remained unmatched.

This clone was detected only once. The chain has TRBV5-4 and TRBJ2-1, with TRBD1 identical over 10 bases. The junction had 8 bases not matched to a gene; V was cut back by 4 bases and J by 7 bases. CDR3 size: 15 residues. CDR1 and CDR2 (germline): SGHNT, YYREEE (reference sequence). CDR3 amino acids: CASSPRQGAGNEQFF. In nucleotides, the CDR3 is TGTGCCAGCAGCCCCAGACAGGGGGCGGGAAATGAGCAGTTCTTC.

V and J are TRBV4-1 and TRBJ2-7; D might be TRBD1 (5 bases). V lost 1 base to trimming and J lost 0 bases, with 13 bases between them. The CDR3 extends over 16 amino acids. CDR1 and CDR2 from the germline V gene are MGHRA and YSYEKL. The CDR3, as DNA: TGCGCCAGCAGCCAAGTGCCTCAGGGTTTCTCCTACGAGCAGTACTTC. As protein: CASSQVPQGFSYEQYF.

The rearrangement links TRBV9 to TRBJ2-5; 7 bases agree with TRBD2. The germline V gene encodes CDR1 SGDLS and CDR2 YYNGEE. V shed 4 bases, J shed 0 bases, and the junction held 12 bases outside the gene matches. The CDR3 contains 17 residues. The CDR3, as DNA: TGTGCCAGCAGCCCAGGACTAGTCGTGGGGTACCAAGAGACCCAGTACTTC. As protein: CASSPGLVVGYQETQYF.

This clone occurred once. The J gene is TRBJ1-1, the V gene TRBV5-1, with 7 bases fitting TRBD1. This CDR3 has 16 amino acids. Germline CDR1 SGHRS, CDR2 YFSETQ. V lost 0 bases to trimming and J lost 8 bases; unmatched junction nucleotides: 13. CDR3 sequence: CASSLGPQTGLNEAFF. CDR3 DNA sequence: TGCGCCAGCAGCTTGGGACCCCAGACAGGGTTGAACGAAGCTTTCTTT.

The chain carries TRBV30 and TRBJ2-1; maybe TRBD2 (6 bases). Trimming took 1 base from V and 9 from J, leaving 13 bases between them. CDR1 is GTSNPN, CDR2 SVGIG, per germline (reference sequence). The CDR3 is 13 residues long. The CDR3 DNA reads TGTGCCTGGAGTGCGAAGGGACTCGTTGAGCAGTTCTTC. Residues: CAWSAKGLVEQFF.

J is TRBJ2-3 and V is TRBV25-1; D tentatively fits TRBD1 or TRBD2 (5 bases each). Per germline, CDR1 MGHDK and CDR2 SYGVNS. The CDR3 loop spans 14 amino acids. Trimming shortened V by 6 bases and J by 5 bases, and 15 bases separated the two germline ends. CDR3 in amino acids: CASRGRLNLDTQYF. As DNA, the CDR3 is TGTGCCAGCAGGGGACGACTTAATTTAGATACGCAGTATTTT.

This sequence joins TRBV11-3 and TRBJ2-5; D gene unclear. V lost 6 bases to trimming and J lost 2 bases, with 10 bases between them. The germline CDR1 and CDR2 sequences are SGHNT and YENEEA. CDR3 length: 13 amino acids. The CDR3 coding sequence is TGTGCCAGCAGTCTGGGTTTTCAAGAGACCCAGTACTTC. Translation gives CASSLGFQETQYF.

This clone occurred once. This sequence joins TRBV9 and TRBJ1-1; D is undetermined. Trimming stripped 0 bases from V and 5 bases from J, with 5 bases between. This CDR3 has 12 residues. CDR1 is SGDLS, CDR2 YYNGEE, per germline. The CDR3 DNA is TGTGCCAGCAGCGTAGGGGGTACTGAAGCTTTCTTT. As protein: CASSVGGTEAFF.

This clone has only one observation. The V gene is TRBV7-2, the J gene TRBJ1-2, with 7 bases matching TRBD1. The CDR3 spans 14 residues. Germline V gene lookup returns CDR1 SGHTA and CDR2 FQGNSA. V dropped 5 bases and J dropped 3; count of bases not matched to a gene: 6. CDR3 DNA: TGTGCCAGCAGCAGTAGACAGGGCGACTATGGCTACACCTTC. Translated: CASSSRQGDYGYTF. Full variable domain (remainder filled in from reference TRBV7-2 and TRBJ1-2): GAGVSQSPSNKVTEKGKDVELRCDPISGHTALYWYRQSLGQGLEFLIYFQGNSAPDKSGLPSDRFSAERTGGSVSTLTIQRTQQEDSAVYLCASSSRQGDYGYTFGSGTRLTVV.

V and J are TRBV9 and TRBJ2-6, with 8 bases identical to TRBD1. CDR1 SGDLS and CDR2 YYNGEE come from the germline V gene. J was trimmed by 0 bases and V by 0 bases; bases with no gene match: 5. CDR3 length: 18 residues. The chain's CDR3 is CASSVGDRSISGANVLTF. CDR3 DNA sequence: TGTGCCAGCAGCGTAGGGGACAGGTCGATCTCTGGGGCCAACGTCCTGACTTTC.

This sequence joins TRBV30 and TRBJ2-1; D is uncertain. Germline V gives CDR1 GTSNPN, CDR2 SVGIG (reference sequence). The germline V and J ends were trimmed by 1 base and 8 bases, with 9 bases remaining between them. The CDR3 has 12 residues. The CDR3 DNA is TGTGCCTGGAGTGCGGGCTGGGATGAGCAGTTCTTC. Translating gives CAWSAGWDEQFF.

The chain couples TRBV2 to TRBJ1-4; D perhaps matches TRBD1 (5 bases). The CDR3 spans 15 residues. The V end lost 1 base, the J end lost 14 bases, and 20 bases lay between the germline ends. Per the germline V gene, CDR1 is SNHLY and CDR2 is FYNNEI. This CDR3 reads CASSEVQAVRGWLFF. In nucleotides, the CDR3 is TGTGCCAGCAGTGAAGTCCAGGCGGTAAGGGGTTGGCTGTTTTTT.